This T cell receptor (beta chain) was documented in a study of OX40 agonist ivuxolimab in advanced cancers. Across the study: Eligibility admitted prior anti-PD-1, anti-PD-L1 or anti-CTLA-4 therapy; around 41% had some. There were three patients with partial responses, one having hepatocellular carcinoma and two cutaneous melanoma.

With baseline, cycle 4 day 1, and cycle 7 day 1 as timepoints, blood was sampled. Measured with immunoSEQ multiplex PCR; TCRdb has only the in-frame clones, and not every one. Counted here are over 40,000 clones, about 91% occurring once; the ten biggest clones make up around 23%. This clone is a singleton in its sample. Its antigen is currently unknown. Overall study findings and caveats: In CD8+ T cells, expanded clones were on average more numerous than in CD4+.

Sequenced material: CD4+ or CD8+ T cells sorted from blood, taken in a trial of the OX40 agonist ivuxolimab. The source of this sequence is an adult with an advanced solid tumor such as melanoma, head and neck, liver or kidney cancer.

The CDR3 sequence is CASSYGTEAFF. In DNA, the CDR3 is TGCGCCAGCAGTTACGGGACTGAAGCTTTCTTT. This chain uses TRBV4-3 with TRBJ1-1; D remains ambiguous. Germline lookup yields CDR1 LGHNA and CDR2 YSLEER. The CDR3 has 11 amino acids. V was pared by 6 bases and J by 5 bases, with 7 bases between.